This T cell receptor beta chain was identified during a study of cytomegalovirus exposure and HLA in healthy donors. Broader study findings: Indistinguishability led to the exclusion of some V segments, TRBV6-2 and TRBV6-3 included.

On this clone itself: Antigen: not known.

The V gene end was trimmed by 10 bases and the J gene end by 6 bases; junction bases not matched to a gene: 12. Per germline, CDR1 LNHDA and CDR2 SQIVND (reference sequence). This CDR3 is built from 14 residues. The PCR had 60 Vbeta and 13 Jbeta primers. Assay: immunoSEQ multiplex PCR; the TCRdb copy retains only in-frame clones and omits some. The sample has approximately 120,000 clones; 80% are singletons. The J gene is TRBJ2-1, the V gene TRBV19; 7 nucleotides agree with TRBD2. This clonotype was obtained from a man aged 25-40 years in good health and CMV-seropositive. Source material: PBMCs. The chain's CDR3 is CATLGPSGGNEQFF. CDR3 DNA sequence: TGTGCCACCCTAGGGCCTAGCGGTGGCAATGAGCAGTTCTTC. Variable domain in full (rest from reference TRBV19 and TRBJ2-1): DGGITQSPKYLFRKEGQNVTLSCEQNLNHDAMYWYRQDPGQGLRLIYYSQIVNDFQKGDIAEGYSVSREKKESFPLTVTSAQKNPTAFYLCATLGPSGGNEQFFGPGTRLTVL.